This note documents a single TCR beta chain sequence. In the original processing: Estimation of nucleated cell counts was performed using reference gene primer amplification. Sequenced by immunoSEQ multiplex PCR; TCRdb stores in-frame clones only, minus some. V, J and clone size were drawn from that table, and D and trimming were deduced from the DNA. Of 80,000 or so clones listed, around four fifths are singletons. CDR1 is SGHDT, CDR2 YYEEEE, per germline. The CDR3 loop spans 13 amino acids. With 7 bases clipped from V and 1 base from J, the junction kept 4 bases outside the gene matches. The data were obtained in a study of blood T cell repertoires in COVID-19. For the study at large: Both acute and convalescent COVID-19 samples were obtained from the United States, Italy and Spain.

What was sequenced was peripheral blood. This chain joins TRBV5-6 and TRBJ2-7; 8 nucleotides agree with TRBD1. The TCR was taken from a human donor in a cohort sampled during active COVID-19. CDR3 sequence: CASEGTGSYEQYF. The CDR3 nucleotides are TGTGCCAGCGAGGGGACAGGTTCCTACGAGCAGTACTTC.